The entry that follows covers one T cell receptor beta chain sequence. Its binding antigen is unknown. No clone much larger than this one lies a single base away; base qualities are absent. These data come from a study of a mutant IDH1 vaccine in newly diagnosed glioma (dated by TCRdb to about 2021). Background for the entire study: In the chemotherapy-containing groups, vaccination started alongside temozolomide cycles, whereas in patients who had radiotherapy alone it started 4-6 weeks after radiotherapy. Of the approximately 29 treated patients, around 62% were male and around 40% were female, and a mean age of 40.4 years was recorded. Prior to enrollment, standard therapy consisting of radiotherapy alone, temozolomide alone, or radiochemotherapy with temozolomide had been administered to patients, with the combination being received by most patients. Visit V12 was the week-35 safety follow-up and visit V13 was the week-47 end of study. Six visits were used for peripheral blood collection: V03 (baseline), V05, V07, V10, V12 and V13. Longitudinal TCRB deep sequencing was performed for around 23 treated patients wherever samples were available for exploratory analyses. General conclusions and limits of the study: No apparent relationship was observed between pseudoprogression and alterations in the top peripheral T cell clonotypes detected by TCRB sequencing. Selection of PBMC samples for TCRB deep sequencing was based on availability. It was noted by the authors that analyses of patient blood samples could not be reproduced owing to sample limitations. Immune responses induced by the vaccine were seen in approximately 92% of patients across multiple MHC alleles.

CDR1 SEHNR and CDR2 FQNEAQ were looked up in the germline V gene (reference sequence). The germline V end is reduced by 4 bases and the J end by 9 bases; junction bases left unmatched: 10. CDR3 length: 15 amino acids, cysteine to phenylalanine. Only the CDR3 DNA is retained, 45 bases long and in frame from the first base. The time point label, as the study defines it: week 35, safety follow-up. Every vaccine dose consisted of 300 ug of a 20-mer mutant IDH1 peptide in Montanide, administered subcutaneously together with topical imiquimod. Across visits V03 through V10, patients got a total of eight vaccinations, given in weeks 1, 3, 5, 7, 11, 15, 19 and 23. The donors had newly diagnosed IDH1-mutant astrocytomas of WHO grade 3 or 4 that showed loss of nuclear ATRX. The samples were drawn from NOA16, a multicentre, single-arm, open-label phase I trial in Germany that tested a mutant IDH1 peptide vaccine in humans for the first time. Genomic DNA for TCRB sequencing was extracted from EDTA blood using the DNeasy Blood and Tissue Kit.

The library relied on the immunoSEQ multiplex PCR assay. Following the manufacturer's protocol, the hsTCRB Kit was used to amplify rearranged TCR beta chain sequences. Sequencing of TCRB libraries was carried out on an Illumina MiSeq. In the authors' own workflow: The kit vendor's proprietary platform handled demultiplexing, trimming and gene mapping. In TCRdb, the immuneACCESS table is reduced to in-frame sequences with V and J assigned. These tables do not hold every clone; where another copy was compared, an unresolved V gene accounts for under half, and the others remain unexplained. That table gives V, J and clone size, and the DNA gave D and trimming. For this sample there are more than 55,000 clones; under 90% appear just once. The ten biggest clones cover 3.5% to 5% of the sample.

This sequence was found in a man aged 25-40 years with glioma. The sequencing used PBMCs, collected from a glioma patient whose treatment included an IDH1 peptide vaccine. The chain was built from TRBV7-9 and TRBJ2-1; 9 nucleotides in the junction match TRBD1. Here is the DNA: TGTGCCAGCAGCTCGCCGGGACAGGGTCTTTTTGAGCAGTTCTTC. It specifies CASSSPGQGLFEQFF.